Listed below are T cell receptor beta chains from one sample, sequenced in a study of identical twins. MiXCR was run by TCRdb on the 5' RACE reads, yielding one entry per CDR3 protein. Of under 900,000 distinct CDR3 sequences listed, around a sixth were seen once; the top ten hold around 13%. These records were also assigned to another study, of T cells expressing NK-cell markers.

The specimen was PBMCs. Receptors originate from a woman aged 18-29 years in good health. The conserved cysteine and the conserved F or W are not part of the CDR3 here.

>TRBJ2-1|TRBV7-2
ASSSTSGSLMSGQF
>TRBJ2-5|TRBV10-3
AISTGIEETQY
>TRBJ2-1|TRBV7-2
ASSLVQNWDKEQF
>TRBJ2-5|TRBV4-2
ASAGQGQETQY
>TRBJ1-1|TRBV5-1
ASSLDNPTNTEAF
>TRBJ2-7|TRBV7-8
ASSKGDRGYEQY
>TRBJ1-1|TRBV7-9
ASSLAKPEAF
>TRBJ2-3|TRBV29-1
SVLGLAGGFGDTQY
>TRBJ2-3|TRBV12-3/TRBV12-4
ASSLTVLSGRDTQY
>TRBJ2-2|TRBV11-2
ASSRVGTSGGGTKNTGELF
>TRBJ2-5|TRBV9
ASSVAGGRGQETQY
>TRBJ1-1|TRBV5-5
ASSGTGTVNTEAF
>TRBJ2-7|TRBV3-1
ASSQGAGPQY
>TRBJ2-1|TRBV4-3
ASSQETEWTSYNEQF
>TRBJ2-7|TRBV3-1
ASSHLEGFYEQY
>TRBJ2-7|TRBV10-2
ASSDPGLAGEYEQY
>TRBJ2-1|TRBV29-1
SVEGLAGAIYEQF
>TRBJ2-1|TRBV6-2/TRBV6-3
ASTRSSSYNEQF
>TRBJ2-7|TRBV18
ASSPREGRSYEQY
>TRBJ2-7|TRBV10-3
ATKAGLVEYEQY
>TRBJ2-2|TRBV20-1
SAKIISDTGELF
>TRBJ2-3|TRBV20-1
SAYNRGSTDTQY
>TRBJ1-4|TRBV12-3/TRBV12-4
ASSQRAINEKLF
>TRBJ2-5|TRBV7-2
ASSFPTGVETQY
>TRBJ2-7|TRBV20-1
SAGGQGYEQY
>TRBJ2-3|TRBV3-1
ASSPTGAGDTQY
>TRBJ2-5|TRBV11-2
ASSAGQGTQY
>TRBJ2-2|TRBV5-6
ASRGQGSTGELF
>TRBJ2-3|TRBV7-2
ASSLVMPDTQY
>TRBJ2-3|TRBV5-1
ASSQNRDTQY
>TRBJ1-1|TRBV5-1
ASSARPRLNTEAF
>TRBJ1-1|TRBV29-1
SVGQGGNTEAF
>TRBJ2-1|TRBV5-1
ASSSGLEVLEQF
>TRBJ2-7|TRBV5-1
ASSFSPSGGSPKYEQY
>TRBJ1-1|TRBV6-6
ASGTASTEAF
>TRBJ2-1|TRBV3-1
ASSPPRGLAGDEQF
>TRBJ2-5|TRBV12-3/TRBV12-4
ASSFEELETQY
>TRBJ2-3|TRBV29-1
SAWTGVDTQY
>TRBJ2-4|TRBV6-1
ASGDRVLNIQY
>TRBJ1-5|TRBV6-5
ASSYPGSIHQPQH
>TRBJ2-1|TRBV20-1
SARVTPNEQF